This T cell receptor (beta chain) was sequenced in a study of blood T cell repertoires in COVID-19. Background on the study: Researchers got acute and convalescent COVID-19 samples from the United States, Italy and Spain. PBMCs, B-cell-depleted T cells, or T cells provided the cDNA or gDNA that made up the material.

This CDR3 contains 13 residues. In germline, CDR1 is MNHEY, CDR2 SVGAGI. Trimming removed 5 bases from V and 6 bases from J, with 12 bases in between. In the authors' methods: Reference gene primer amplification in the assay estimated nucleated cell counts. Repertoires were generated with immunoSEQ multiplex PCR, while TCRdb's copy carries only in-frame clones and drops some. V, J and clone size reflect that table, while D and trimming were determined from the DNA. The repertoire holds 55,000 to 80,000 clones, around 76% seen once, with 5.3% in the top ten. V is TRBV6-5 and J is TRBJ2-3; D is ambiguous. This receptor was taken from a human donor in a cohort sampled during active COVID-19. Sequencing was performed on peripheral blood. In DNA form, the CDR3 reads TGTGCCAGCAGTCAGACTGTCACGGATACGCAGTATTTT. Its translation is CASSQTVTDTQYF.